This T cell receptor beta chain was captured by sequencing in a study of long-term antiretroviral therapy in people with HIV. Study-level findings and limits: Participants lacked recorded data on ART adherence, viral resistance or therapy changes.

This CDR3 contains 16 residues. Trimming took off 2 bases at V and 0 bases at J, with 12 bases between the two ends. Germline lookup yields CDR1 SGHNT and CDR2 YYREEE (reference sequence). The immunoSEQ assay was v3.0, run at survey level. TCRdb's copy holds only in-frame clones and misses some; the assay was immunoSEQ multiplex PCR. The table lists 42,000 or so clones, around 83% of them singletons, with about 6% in the top ten. As for this clone: Its antigen remains unidentified.

Every donor had one or more pre-ART and two or more post-ART PBMC samples. V is TRBV5-4 and J is TRBJ2-1; D may be TRBD1 or TRBD2 (5 bases each). The sequence was collected from a woman between 50 and 59 years old with HIV. This specimen was unsorted PBMCs, taken 3.1 years after starting antiretroviral therapy. The CDR3, as DNA: TGTGCCAGCAGCTTTGGGGGTGCGAGCTCCTACAATGAGCAGTTCTTC. This encodes CASSFGGASSYNEQFF.